This TCR beta chain was documented in a study of molecular identifiers for immune sequencing clone quantification. The study, taken as a whole, reports: Over 99% of CMV-specific effector molecules, but under 1% of naive ones, were in clones above 20 copies.

Bulk TCR libraries were made with methods that had been previously described and with listed TCR primers. TCRdb called the PCR reads again in MiXCR, with one record for every CDR3 protein. The sample lists some 580,000 distinct CDR3 sequences; roughly 23% were seen once. Germline loops: CDR1 MGHRA, CDR2 YSYEKL. This CDR3 has 15 amino acids. Comment on this clonotype: Its cognate antigen is unknown. A much larger clone is a single base away; this may be a read error.

A CD8+CD4-CCR7+CD45RA+ gate was used to sort naive CD8 T cells. This chain links TRBV4-1 with TRBJ1-1, with TRBD1 as a possible D gene (6 bases). The TCR comes from a human donor in good health. Some libraries in this study had Jurkat cell RNA spiked in. Sequences were obtained from naive CD8+ T cells from blood, with Jurkat cell RNA spiked in. The subset was: FACS-sorted CD8+CD4-CCR7+CD45RA+ naive T cells. The CDR3 bases are TGCGCCAGCAACCAAAAACAGGGTTTGGACACTGAAGCTTTCTTT. Its protein product is CASNQKQGLDTEAFF.